These 32 T cell receptor beta chains came from one sample sequenced in a study of metastatic and nonmetastatic thyroid tumors. All patients were treatment-naive before thyroid surgery. TCRdb re-clonotyped the PCR reads via MiXCR. The repertoire holds under 8,000 clones, roughly 29% seen once, with less than 15% in the top ten. Sample: adjacent normal tissue. The receptor set was obtained from a female donor with papillary thyroid cancer or a benign thyroid nodule (not recorded which). Some clones in this sample may be carry-over from other donors' samples.

This chain links TRBV20-1 with TRBJ2-1, with 7 bases identical to TRBD2. V lost 0 bases to trimming and J lost 7 bases; unmatched junction nucleotides: 9. The length of the CDR3 is 15 residues. Germline CDR1 reads DFQATT; CDR2 reads SNEGSKA (reference sequence). The CDR3 is CSARDLGLSRNEQFF. The CDR3 coding sequence is TGCAGTGCTAGAGATCTGGGACTAAGTCGGAATGAGCAGTTCTTC.

This clone was observed a handful of times. V gene TRBV6-2 or TRBV6-3 combines with J gene TRBJ1-2; a weak D match, TRBD1 (6 bases). The V end lost 1 base, the J end lost 5 bases, and 8 bases lay between the germline ends. Germline loops: CDR1 MNHEY, CDR2 SVGEGT. The CDR3 loop spans 13 amino acids. CDR3 nucleotides: TGTGCCAGCAGTTACTACCAGGGGTATGGCTACACCTTC. This gives the protein CASSYYQGYGYTF.

The chain carries TRBV5-5 and TRBJ2-7, with no clear D. The V gene lost 0 bases and the J gene lost 1 base, with 11 bases spanning the gap. The CDR3 extends over 15 amino acids. Germline V gives CDR1 SGHKS, CDR2 YYEKEE (reference sequence). The CDR3 nucleotides are TGTGCCAGCAGCTTGGCGGCTGTGGGATCCTACGAGCAGTACTTC. Protein: CASSLAAVGSYEQYF.

This clone was detected once. V usage is TRBV18 and J usage is TRBJ1-3, with D hard to call. V lost 1 base to trimming and J lost 4 bases, with 8 bases between them. The CDR3 loop spans 14 amino acids. Germline assignment: CDR1 KGHSH and CDR2 LQKENI. The CDR3 protein is CASSPQGSGNTIYF. The CDR3 region has the DNA TGTGCCAGCTCACCACAGGGCTCCGGAAACACCATATATTTT.

By its share, this clone is medium-sized. The chain combines TRBV7-6 with TRBJ1-1, with 9 bases identical to TRBD1. CDR1 and CDR2 (germline): SGHVS, FNYEAQ. This CDR3 has 13 amino acids. V dropped 6 bases and J dropped 1; count of bases not matched to a gene: 0. The CDR3 region has the DNA TGTGCCAGCAGACAGGGGGCGAACACTGAAGCTTTCTTT. Protein: CASRQGANTEAFF.

Sample share makes this clone medium-sized (0.01 to 0.1%). CDR3 bases: TGTGCCAGCAGCTTAGGGCAGGGAAGTTCACCCCTCCACTTT. Protein: CASSLGQGSSPLHF. J is TRBJ1-6 and V is TRBV7-6; D perhaps matches TRBD1 (5 bases). Trimming shortened V by 1 base and J by 9 bases, and 10 bases separated the two germline ends. The CDR3 has 14 residues. Germline V CDR1 and CDR2: SGHVS, FNYEAQ.

The V gene is TRBV11-3, the J gene TRBJ1-2; D gene uncertain. The V end was cut by 5 bases, the J end by 2 bases, with 9 bases between. The CDR3 is 13 amino acids. Germline-derived CDR1 and CDR2 are SGHNT and YENEEA. The CDR3 nucleotides are TGTGCCAGCAGCAAAAACGGAAACTATGGCTACACCTTC. This codes for CASSKNGNYGYTF.

This clone was observed a few times. The junction differs from germline at one of its ends, possibly a read error. The chain joins TRBV24-1 to TRBJ1-1; D is possibly TRBD1 (5 bases). Germline assignment: CDR1 KGHDR and CDR2 SFDVKD. The CDR3 runs 14 residues. The CDR3 DNA reads TGTGCCAGCAGTTTATCCGGGACCCAGGGAAAAGCTTTCTTT. Amino acids: CASSLSGTQGKAFF.

This chain uses TRBV11-3 with TRBJ1-2, with 9 bases lining up with TRBD1. Trimming at V came to 5 bases and at J to 2 bases, leaving 6 bases not matched to a gene. Germline CDR1 reads SGHNT; CDR2 reads YENEEA. CDR3 length equals 15 residues. CDR3: CASSNPGTGNYGYTF. CDR3 bases: TGTGCCAGCAGCAACCCCGGGACAGGGAACTATGGCTACACCTTC.

V is TRBV3-1 and J is TRBJ1-6, with TRBD1 as a possible D gene (6 bases). Trimming shortened V by 1 base and J by 8 bases, and 9 bases separated the two germline ends. This CDR3 has 14 amino acids. Germline loops: CDR1 LGHDT, CDR2 YNNKEL (reference sequence). The CDR3 spells CASSQGTVDSPLHF. The CDR3 coding sequence is TGTGCCAGCAGCCAAGGGACAGTGGATTCACCCCTCCACTTT.

In this sample, this clone turned up a few times. This rearrangement joins TRBV7-6 to TRBJ1-2; a weak D match, TRBD1 (5 bases). Germline lookup yields CDR1 SGHVS and CDR2 FNYEAQ. Trimming shortened V by 1 base and J by 8 bases, and 14 bases separated the two germline ends. The CDR3 runs 14 residues. Here the CDR3 DNA reads TGTGCCAGCAGCTTAGATCCGGGGGGGTCGGGCTACACCTTC. It specifies CASSLDPGGSGYTF.

This clone was recorded a few times. The chain joins TRBV27 to TRBJ1-2; D unclear. Germline V gene sequence: CDR1 MNHEY, CDR2 SMNVEV (reference sequence). The V end was cut by 3 bases, the J end by 8 bases, with 13 bases between. This CDR3 has 13 residues. Written as DNA, the CDR3 is TGTGCCAGCAGTTTCGGAGGGTTCGGGGGCTACACCTTC. Its translation: CASSFGGFGGYTF.

Concerning this clone: At one of its ends the junction is not consistent with the germline gene, which may arise from a read error. The chain links TRBV19 to TRBJ1-1; D ambiguous. Looked up from germline, CDR1 is LNHDA and CDR2 is SQIVND (reference sequence). The CDR3 totals 14 residues. The DNA for the CDR3 is TGTGCCAGTAGCCCCGGGTGGACGAACACTGAAGCTTCCTTT. Translating gives CASSPGWTNTEASF.

The V and J genes are TRBV12-3 or TRBV12-4 and TRBJ1-5; D possibly corresponds to TRBD1 (6 bases). Trimming took 6 bases from V and 4 from J, leaving 13 bases between them. The CDR3 sequence is 14 residues long. In DNA, the CDR3 is TGTGCCAGCAGAGAAGGGACACCTAATCAGCCCCAGCATTTT. It is translated as CASREGTPNQPQHF.

This clone was seen at least ten times. A much larger clone is a single base away; this may be a read error. J is TRBJ2-7 and V is TRBV6-5; 9 bases are a match to TRBD2. Trimming at V came to 11 bases and at J to 2 bases, leaving 16 bases not matched to a gene. The length of the CDR3 is 16 residues. The germline V gene encodes CDR1 MNHEY and CDR2 SVGAGI. The CDR3 spells CARILSRGGGAYEQYF. CDR3 DNA sequence: TGTGCCCGCATTCTTTCTAGGGGCGGGGGGGCCTACGAGCAGTACTTC.

The chain's CDR3 is CSAETGTGLGRSYGYTF. CDR3 in DNA: TGCAGTGCTGAGACCGGGACAGGGCTAGGGCGTAGCTATGGCTACACCTTC. This sequence joins TRBV20-1 and TRBJ1-2; 9 positions agree with TRBD1. This CDR3 is built from 17 residues. Germline CDR1 is DFQATT and CDR2 is SNEGSKA (reference sequence). The V gene end was trimmed by 5 bases and the J gene end by 4 bases; junction bases not matched to a gene: 17.

V usage is TRBV20-1 and J usage is TRBJ2-7, with TRBD2 matching over 7 bases. The CDR3 runs to 15 residues. Germline V gene data show CDR1 as DFQATT and CDR2 as SNEGSKA (reference sequence). The trim removed 0 bases at V and 2 bases at J, leaving 7 bases unmatched. CDR3 DNA sequence: TGCAGTGCTAGAGATTATGGACTAGTAGCCTACGAGCAGTACTTC. Translating it yields CSARDYGLVAYEQYF.

This clone is deemed large (0.1 to 1%). This chain uses TRBV10-1 with TRBJ1-6; a possible D gene is TRBD1 (5 bases). The V end was cut by 10 bases, the J end by 1 base, with 17 bases between. Per germline, CDR1 WNHNN and CDR2 SYGVQD (reference sequence). The CDR3 covers 16 residues. The CDR3 reads CATSTLRESYNSPLHF. The CDR3 nucleotides are TGCGCCACCTCCACTCTCAGGGAATCCTATAATTCACCCCTCCACTTT.

This chain connects TRBV12-3 or TRBV12-4 to TRBJ1-2; 11 nucleotides match TRBD1. The V segment lost 8 bases and the J segment 8 bases; nucleotides outside the gene matches: 4. CDR3 size: 12 residues. The CDR3, as DNA: TGTGCCAGCGGGGGGACAGGGGGAGGCTACACCTTC. It translates to CASGGTGGGYTF.

V and J are TRBV12-3 or TRBV12-4 and TRBJ2-3; 9 nucleotides line up with TRBD2. V shed 4 bases and J 6 bases; nucleotides not matched to a gene: 5. The CDR3 is 14 residues long. This chain's CDR3 is CASSWGGGADTQYF. CDR3 bases: TGTGCCAGCAGTTGGGGCGGGGGGGCGGATACGCAGTATTTT.

Points on this clone: One end of the junction fails to match germline, which may point to a read error. The genes are TRBV5-1 and TRBJ1-6; D not certain. The CDR3 is made up of 14 amino acids. Germline V gives CDR1 SGHRS, CDR2 YFSETQ. The CDR3 region has the DNA TGCGCCAGCAGCTTGGCCACCTATAATTCACCCCTCTACTTT. Amino acid sequence: CASSLATYNSPLYF.

The chain carries TRBV6-2 or TRBV6-3 and TRBJ1-1; unclear D gene. CDR1 and CDR2 from the germline V gene are MNHEY and SVGEGT. V lost 0 bases to trimming and J lost 2 bases, with 10 bases between them. The CDR3 has 15 residues. CDR3 loop: CASSYSWTVNTEAFF. In nucleotides, the CDR3 is TGTGCCAGCAGTTACTCTTGGACGGTAAACACTGAAGCTTTCTTT.

By share, this clone counts as medium-sized. This chain's CDR3 is CASSADSDGTQYF. The CDR3, as DNA: TGTGCCAGCAGTGCGGACTCCGACGGGACCCAGTACTTC. The V call is TRBV28, the J call TRBJ2-5, with TRBD2 as a possible D gene (5 bases). The CDR3 is made up of 13 amino acids. V lost 5 bases and J 7 bases, leaving 14 bases between the germline ends. The germline V gene encodes CDR1 MDHEN and CDR2 SYDVKM.

The table lists this clone with a few counts. The chain is built from TRBV2 and TRBJ2-1; 12 bases map to TRBD2. The CDR3 extends over 15 amino acids. Germline trimming cut 3 bases from V and 7 bases from J; bases unmatched to any gene: 4. Germline assignment: CDR1 SNHLY and CDR2 FYNNEI. CDR3 sequence (DNA): TGTGCCAGCAGTGAGTCTAGCGGGAGGGCGAATGAGCAGTTCTTC. Protein sequence: CASSESSGRANEQFF.

This chain uses TRBV11-3 with TRBJ2-7, with 9 positions matching TRBD2. J gave up 2 bases and V 1 base, and 3 bases lay outside the gene matches. Germline CDR1 and CDR2: SGHNT and YENEEA. This CDR3 is built from 15 residues. The CDR3 nucleotides are TGTGCCAGCAGCTTAGGACTAGCGGTTACCTACGAGCAGTACTTC. Amino acids: CASSLGLAVTYEQYF.

The chain recombines TRBV14 with TRBJ1-3, with TRBD1 as a possible D gene (5 bases). The CDR3 extends over 15 amino acids. Germline V CDR1 and CDR2: SGHDN, FVKESK. V was clipped by 1 base and J by 2 bases, with 9 bases between them. The CDR3 region is CASSQGRGPGNTIYF. The CDR3 DNA follows: TGTGCCAGCAGCCAAGGAAGGGGTCCTGGAAACACCATATATTTT.

There are many counts of this clone. This sequence joins TRBV4-1 and TRBJ2-5; 8 bases fit TRBD2. The CDR3 runs 15 residues. Germline V CDR1 and CDR2: MGHRA, YSYEKL. V was pared by 1 base and J by 5 bases, with 6 bases of the junction left unmatched. CDR3 sequence reads: CASSQVLSGGETQYF. The DNA for the CDR3 is TGCGCCAGCAGCCAAGTTCTCAGCGGGGGTGAGACCCAGTACTTC.

This clone appeared a few times. The chain couples TRBV6-1 to TRBJ1-6; 10 bases agree with TRBD1. This CDR3 comprises 13 residues. CDR1 MNHNS and CDR2 SASEGT come from the germline V gene. With V trimmed by 8 bases and J by 8 bases, 3 bases remained unmatched. Here the CDR3 DNA reads TGTGCCAGCGGGACAGGGGTTTATTCACCCCTCCACTTT. Protein product: CASGTGVYSPLHF.

This clone was recorded a few times. In DNA, the CDR3 is TGTGCCAGCAGTTTGGGACTAGCGGGATCAGATACGCAGTATTTT. This gives the protein CASSLGLAGSDTQYF. The chain carries TRBV12-3 or TRBV12-4 and TRBJ2-3, with 13 bases aligning to TRBD2. The CDR3 runs 15 residues. V shed 3 bases, J shed 4 bases, and the junction held 1 base outside the gene matches.

The chain has TRBV19 and TRBJ2-2; 8 bases map to TRBD1. Germline CDR1 reads LNHDA; CDR2 reads SQIVND (reference sequence). The CDR3 is made up of 15 amino acids. The V and J ends lost 5 bases and 4 bases, in that order; junction bases with no gene match: 6. CDR3 residues: CASSGLTGATGELFF. As DNA, the CDR3 is TGTGCCAGTAGTGGATTGACAGGGGCCACCGGGGAGCTGTTTTTT.

This clone showed up many times. J is TRBJ1-2 and V is TRBV5-4; no clear D. Trimming left V 4 bases short and J 3 bases short, with 19 bases between. CDR1 and CDR2 from the germline V gene are SGHNT and YYREEE (reference sequence). The CDR3 covers 16 residues. This CDR3 is CASSPGRERRDYGYTF. Here the CDR3 DNA reads TGTGCCAGCAGCCCCGGGCGAGAAAGGAGGGACTATGGCTACACCTTC.

This chain uses TRBV9 with TRBJ2-1; D is unresolved. V was pared by 0 bases and J by 4 bases, with 14 bases between. The CDR3 is 16 residues long. CDR1 is SGDLS and CDR2 is YYNGEE in the germline V gene. The CDR3 bases are TGTGCCAGCAGCGTAGGGTGGGATGACTCTTACAATGAGCAGTTCTTC. It codes for CASSVGWDDSYNEQFF.